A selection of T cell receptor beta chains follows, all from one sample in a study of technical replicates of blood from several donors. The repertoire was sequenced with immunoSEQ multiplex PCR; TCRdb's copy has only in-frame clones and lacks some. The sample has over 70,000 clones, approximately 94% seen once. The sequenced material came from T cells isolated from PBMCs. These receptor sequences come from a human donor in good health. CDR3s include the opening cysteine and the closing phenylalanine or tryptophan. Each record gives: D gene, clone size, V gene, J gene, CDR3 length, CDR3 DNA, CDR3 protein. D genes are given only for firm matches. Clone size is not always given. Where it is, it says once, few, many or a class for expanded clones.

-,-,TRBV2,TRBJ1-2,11,TGTGCCAGCAGTACTATTTCGCGATACACCTTC,CASSTISRYTF
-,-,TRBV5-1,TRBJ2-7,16,TGCGCCAGCAGCTTGGAACCACAGCTACACTCCTACGAGCAGTACTTC,CASSLEPQLHSYEQYF
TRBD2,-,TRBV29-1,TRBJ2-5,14,TGCAGCGTTGAAGATCTGGTTACGGGGGGGACCCAGTACTTC,CSVEDLVTGGTQYF
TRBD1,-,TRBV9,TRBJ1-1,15,TGTGCCAGCAGCGTCACCGGGACAGTGAACACTGAAGCTTTCTTT,CASSVTGTVNTEAFF
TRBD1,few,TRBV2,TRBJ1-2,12,TGTGCCAGGGCGGGGACAGGATATGGCTACACCTTC,CARAGTGYGYTF
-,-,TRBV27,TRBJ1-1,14,TGTGCCAGCAGTTTACGGGGAATGAACACTGAAGCTTTCTTT,CASSLRGMNTEAFF
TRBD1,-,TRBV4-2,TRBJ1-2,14,TGTGCCAGCAGCCAAGATACAGGGGGCAATGGCTACACCTTC,CASSQDTGGNGYTF
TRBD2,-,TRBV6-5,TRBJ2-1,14,TGTGCCAGCAGTTACTCCTCCGGGGGGAATGAGCAGTTCTTC,CASSYSSGGNEQFF
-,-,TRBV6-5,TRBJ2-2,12,TGTGCCAGCAGCCGAGACACCGGGGAGCTGTTTTTT,CASSRDTGELFF
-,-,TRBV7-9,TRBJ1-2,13,TGTGCCAGCAGCTTTGGGGCCCAATATGGCTACACCTTC,CASSFGAQYGYTF
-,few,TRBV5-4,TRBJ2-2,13,TGTGCCAGCACCCTAATTCACACCGGGGAGCTGTTTTTT,CASTLIHTGELFF
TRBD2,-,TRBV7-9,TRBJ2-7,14,TGTGCCAGCAGCTGGACTAGCGGTACCTACGAGCAGTACTTC,CASSWTSGTYEQYF
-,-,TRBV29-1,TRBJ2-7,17,TGCAGCGTTGAAGATTTTGAACCGATGAATAACAGGTACGAGCAGTACTTC,CSVEDFEPMNNRYEQYF
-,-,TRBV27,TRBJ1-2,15,TGTGCCAGCAGTCCGTCGGACAGAACTAACTATGGCTACACCTTC,CASSPSDRTNYGYTF
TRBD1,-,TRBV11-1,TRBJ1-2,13,TGTGCCAGCAGCCCCGTGGGACAGGCTGTCTACACCTTC,CASSPVGQAVYTF
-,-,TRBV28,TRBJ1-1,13,TGTGCCAGCAGTTTAAGATACATTCCTGAAGCTTTCTTT,CASSLRYIPEAFF
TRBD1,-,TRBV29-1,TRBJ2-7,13,TGCAGCGTTGAGGGGACAGGGGTTGGCGAGCAGTACTTC,CSVEGTGVGEQYF
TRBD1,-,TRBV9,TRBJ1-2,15,TGTGCCAGCAGCGCAGGGACAGTCTCTTTGGCTGGCTACACCTTC,CASSAGTVSLAGYTF
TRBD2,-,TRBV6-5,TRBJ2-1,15,TGTGCCAGCAGTCATACTAGCGGGGGTTACAATGAGCAGTTCTTC,CASSHTSGGYNEQFF
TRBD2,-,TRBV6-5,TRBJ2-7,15,TGTGCCAGCAGACCCGCGTCGACTAGCATCTACGAGCAGTACTTC,CASRPASTSIYEQYF
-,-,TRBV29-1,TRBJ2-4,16,TGCAGCGTTGAAGATTTGACGGAGCTAGCCAAAAACATTCAGTACTTC,CSVEDLTELAKNIQYF
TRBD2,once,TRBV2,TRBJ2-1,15,TGTGCCAGCAGTGAAGGTCCTAGCGGGAGTAGTGAGCAGTTCTTC,CASSEGPSGSSEQFF
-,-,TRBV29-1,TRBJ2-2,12,TGCAGCGTTGAGGAGGACACCGGGGAGCTGTTTTTT,CSVEEDTGELFF
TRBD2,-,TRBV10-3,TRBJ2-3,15,TGTGCCATCACCGAAGGAGCGGGAGTTCTAGATACGCAGTATTTT,CAITEGAGVLDTQYF
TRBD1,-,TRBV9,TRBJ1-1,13,TGTGCCAGCAGTCACAGGGGGCACACTGAAGCTTTCTTT,CASSHRGHTEAFF
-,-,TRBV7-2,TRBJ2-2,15,TGTGCCAGCAGCTTAGTGGCTAGTATAACCGGGGAGCTGTTTTTT,CASSLVASITGELFF
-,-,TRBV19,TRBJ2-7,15,TGTGCCAGTAGTTCCAGCCGGGGAGCCTCCTACGAGCAGTACTTC,CASSSSRGASYEQYF
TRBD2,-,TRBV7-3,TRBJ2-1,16,TGTGCCAGCAGCTTACTAGCGGGAGGGCCAAACAATGAGCAGTTCTTC,CASSLLAGGPNNEQFF
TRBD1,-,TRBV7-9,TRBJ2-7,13,TGTGCCAGCAGCTTAGGACAGGGGGGCGAGCAGTACTTC,CASSLGQGGEQYF
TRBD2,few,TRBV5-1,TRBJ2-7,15,TGCGCCAGCAGCTGGACTAGCGGGAGTCTCTACGAGCAGTACTTC,CASSWTSGSLYEQYF
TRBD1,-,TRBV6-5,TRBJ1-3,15,TGTGCCAGCAGCACACAGGGGCATCCTGGAAACACCATATATTTT,CASSTQGHPGNTIYF
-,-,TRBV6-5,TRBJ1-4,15,TGTGCCAGCAGTCAAGAGGGACACATTAATGAAAAACTGTTTTTT,CASSQEGHINEKLFF
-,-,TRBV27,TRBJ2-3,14,TGTGCCAGCCGAGGTGTATCTAGCACAGATACGCAGTATTTT,CASRGVSSTDTQYF
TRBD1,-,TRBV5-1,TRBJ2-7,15,TGCGCCAGCAGCTTCGGCGGGACAGGGCCCTACGAGCAGTACTTC,CASSFGGTGPYEQYF
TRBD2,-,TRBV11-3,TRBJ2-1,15,TGTGCCAGCAGCAGAGGACTAGCGGCGACCAATGAGCAGTTCTTC,CASSRGLAATNEQFF
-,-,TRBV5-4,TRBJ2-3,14,TGTGCCAGCAGCTTGGCCGGTAAGCCAGATACGCAGTATTTT,CASSLAGKPDTQYF
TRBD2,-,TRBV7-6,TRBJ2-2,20,TGTGCCAGCAGCTTAGCGATAAGACTAGCGGGAGGGAATTTCACCGGGGAGCTGTTTTTT,CASSLAIRLAGGNFTGELFF
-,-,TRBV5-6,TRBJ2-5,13,TGTGCCAGCAGCTTGGGGGGCGCAGAGACCCAGTACTTC,CASSLGGAETQYF
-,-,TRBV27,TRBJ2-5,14,TGTGCCAGCAGTCCCCGGTACGGGGTCGAGACCCAGTACTTC,CASSPRYGVETQYF
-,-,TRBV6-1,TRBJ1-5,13,TGTGCCAGCAGTGGACAGGTTTATCAGCCCCAGCATTTT,CASSGQVYQPQHF
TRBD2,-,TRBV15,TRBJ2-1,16,TGTGCCACCAGCATCGGACTAGCGGGAGGGGACAATGAGCAGTTCTTC,CATSIGLAGGDNEQFF
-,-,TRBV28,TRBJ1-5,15,TGTGCCAGCAGTCGTCCCGGGTTAGGCAATCAGCCCCAGCATTTT,CASSRPGLGNQPQHF
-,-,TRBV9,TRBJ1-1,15,TGTGCCAGCAGCGTGGAGGACAGCCCAGGGGCTGAAGCTTTCTTT,CASSVEDSPGAEAFF
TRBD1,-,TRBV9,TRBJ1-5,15,TGTGCCAGCAGCGTAGGGGACAGGGGATTTCAGCCCCAGCATTTT,CASSVGDRGFQPQHF
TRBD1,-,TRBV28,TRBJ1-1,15,TGTGCCAGCACCCCCTTGACAGGGGGTCACACTGAAGCTTTCTTT,CASTPLTGGHTEAFF
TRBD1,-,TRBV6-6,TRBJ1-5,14,TGTGCCAGCAGTATCGACAGGGACAATCAGCCCCAGCATTTT,CASSIDRDNQPQHF
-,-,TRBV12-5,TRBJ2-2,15,TGTGCTAGTGGTTTGGTACTAGGGAACACCGGGGAGCTGTTTTTT,CASGLVLGNTGELFF
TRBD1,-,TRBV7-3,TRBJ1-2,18,TGTGCCAGCAGCTCCCGGGACAGCGGCCCATACAACAACTATGGCTACACCTTC,CASSSRDSGPYNNYGYTF
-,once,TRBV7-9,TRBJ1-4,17,TGTGCCAGCTCCCTAAGGGAGACTCTAGCAACTAATGAAAAACTGTTTTTT,CASSLRETLATNEKLFF
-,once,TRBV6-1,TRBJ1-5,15,TGTGCCAGCGGGGGTGACAGGACTAGCAATCAGCCCCAGCATTTT,CASGGDRTSNQPQHF
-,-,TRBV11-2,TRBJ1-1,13,TGTGCCAGCAGCTTAGGGGGCAGTATTGAAGCTTTCTTT,CASSLGGSIEAFF
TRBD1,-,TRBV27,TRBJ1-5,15,TGTGCCAGCAGTTTGGACAGGAGTAGCAATCAGCCCCAGCATTTT,CASSLDRSSNQPQHF
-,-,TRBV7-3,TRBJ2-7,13,TGTGCCAGCAGCTTAGGAGGTGGCTACGAGCAGTACTTC,CASSLGGGYEQYF
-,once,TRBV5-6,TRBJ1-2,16,TGTGCCAGCAGCTTGCCTTACCGGGAAGGGAACTATGGCTACACCTTC,CASSLPYREGNYGYTF
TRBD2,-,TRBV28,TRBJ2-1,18,TGTGCCAGCAGTTTACTTGGTGCGGGAGGGGGGTCCTACAATGAGCAGTTCTTC,CASSLLGAGGGSYNEQFF
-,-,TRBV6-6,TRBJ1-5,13,TGTGCCAGCAGTTCAGTCGCGGATCAGCCCCAGCATTTT,CASSSVADQPQHF
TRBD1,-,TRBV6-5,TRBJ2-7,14,TGTGCCAGCTTACCGGGACAGTCCTCCTACGAGCAGTACTTC,CASLPGQSSYEQYF